This T cell receptor (beta chain) was sequenced during a study of blood T cells in healthy people across ages. Samples had at least 7 million PBMCs isolated from them. This CDR3 has 14 amino acids. Germline assignment: CDR1 SGDLS and CDR2 YYNGEE. A sample-barcoded 5' primer and a J-beta primer mix were used in a second PCR of roughly 7 to 11 cycles. TCRdb called the 5' RACE reads again in MiXCR, with one record for every CDR3 protein. The sample consists of 1.5 million to 2 million distinct CDR3 sequences, about 30% of them appearing once. This clonotype was seen repeatedly, ten times or more. Mismatch with germline at one junction end may stem from a read error.

This TCR was sampled from a woman in her twenties or thirties in good health. This sequence joins TRBV9 and TRBJ2-7; TRBD2 agrees at 10 bases. Material for sequencing was blood. The CDR3 DNA is TGCGCCAGCAGCGGGGGGGACCCGTCCTACGAGCAGTACTTC. Protein: CASSGGDPSYEQYF.